This T cell receptor beta chain was captured in a study of cytomegalovirus exposure and HLA in healthy donors. Study results and limitations: Most TCR sequences showed up rarely, but some public TCRs showed up in many donors.

In its sample, this clone was seen a few times. What it binds is unknown. Primers for the PCR totalled 60 Vbeta and 13 Jbeta. The data were produced by immunoSEQ multiplex PCR, yet TCRdb's version contains in-frame clones alone and is incomplete. The sample records 130,000 to 150,000 clones, approximately 80% being singletons. CDR1 SQVTM and CDR2 ANQGSEA come from the germline V gene. V was clipped by 4 bases and J by 0 bases, with 6 bases between them. The CDR3 extends over 12 amino acids. This sequence was found in a woman aged 45-65 years in good health and CMV-seropositive. The rearrangement links TRBV29-1 to TRBJ1-1; no firm D call. The sample comprised PBMCs. CDR3: CSVGYMNTEAFF. CDR3 sequence (DNA): TGCAGCGTTGGATACATGAACACTGAAGCTTTCTTT.